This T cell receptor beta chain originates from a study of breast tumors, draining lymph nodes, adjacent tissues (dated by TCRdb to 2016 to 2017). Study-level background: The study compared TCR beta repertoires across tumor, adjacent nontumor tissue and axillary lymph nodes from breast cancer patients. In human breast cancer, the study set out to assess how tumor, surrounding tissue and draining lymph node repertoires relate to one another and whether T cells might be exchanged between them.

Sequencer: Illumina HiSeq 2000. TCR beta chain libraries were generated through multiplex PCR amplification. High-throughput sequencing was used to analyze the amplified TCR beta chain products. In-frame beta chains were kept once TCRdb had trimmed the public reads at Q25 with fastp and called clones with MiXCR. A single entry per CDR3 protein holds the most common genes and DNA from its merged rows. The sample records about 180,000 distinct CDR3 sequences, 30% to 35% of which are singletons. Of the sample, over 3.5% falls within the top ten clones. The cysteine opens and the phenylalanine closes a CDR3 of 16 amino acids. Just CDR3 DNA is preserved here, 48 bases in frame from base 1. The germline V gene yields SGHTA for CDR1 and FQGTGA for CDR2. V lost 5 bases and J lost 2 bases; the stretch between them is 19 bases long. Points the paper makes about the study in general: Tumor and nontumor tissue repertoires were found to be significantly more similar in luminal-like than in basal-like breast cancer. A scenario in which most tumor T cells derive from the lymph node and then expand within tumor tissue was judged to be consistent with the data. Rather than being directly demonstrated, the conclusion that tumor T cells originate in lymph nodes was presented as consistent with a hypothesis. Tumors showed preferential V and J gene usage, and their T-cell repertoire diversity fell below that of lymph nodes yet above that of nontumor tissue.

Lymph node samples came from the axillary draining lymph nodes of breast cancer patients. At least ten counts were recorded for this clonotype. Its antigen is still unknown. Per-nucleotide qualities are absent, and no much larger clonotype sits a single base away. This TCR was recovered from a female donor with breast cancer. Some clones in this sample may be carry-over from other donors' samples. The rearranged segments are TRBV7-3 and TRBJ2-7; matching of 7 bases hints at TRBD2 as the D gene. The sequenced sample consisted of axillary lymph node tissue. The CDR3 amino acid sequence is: CASSPRPRGGAYEQYF. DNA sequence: TGTGCCAGCAGCCCTCGTCCCCGAGGGGGGGCCTACGAGCAGTACTTC.